The 27 T cell receptor beta chains below all came from one sample that was sequenced in a study of shared clonotypes between healthy human individuals. Profiling relied on immunoSEQ multiplex PCR, and the TCRdb table lists in-frame clones only, not all of them. Of millions of clones in the sample, approximately 90% were seen once. The sequenced material came from naive CD4+ T cells sorted from blood. Subset indicated: CD45RA+ positively selected. The receptors stem from a man aged 18 to 30 in good health.

This chain joins TRBV6-6 and TRBJ2-5; 10 bases map to TRBD2. Per the germline V gene, CDR1 is MNHNY and CDR2 is SVGAGI (reference sequence). V was clipped by 5 bases and J by 4 bases; unmatched bases: 10. The CDR3 is 16 amino acids. The CDR3 region is CASSTGVAGGRETQYF. DNA for the CDR3: TGTGCCAGCAGTACCGGGGTAGCGGGAGGCAGAGAGACCCAGTACTTC.

The chain has TRBV19 and TRBJ1-6; D uncertain. The germline V gene has CDR1 LNHDA and CDR2 SQIVND (reference sequence). The CDR3 runs 14 residues. Trimming stripped 4 bases from V and 9 bases from J, with 13 bases between. This CDR3 is CASSNGPPGSPLHF. The CDR3 nucleotides are TGTGCCAGTAGTAATGGACCCCCGGGTTCACCCCTCCACTTT.

The chain is built from TRBV28 and TRBJ1-4; D gene unclear. The CDR3 sequence is 14 residues long. Per germline, CDR1 MDHEN and CDR2 SYDVKM. Trimming pared 3 bases from V and 6 bases from J, leaving 11 bases between. CDR3 amino acids: CASSLRAGYEKLFF. In nucleotides, the CDR3 is TGTGCCAGCAGTTTGCGGGCGGGTTATGAAAAACTGTTTTTT.

The count of this clone is one. V and J are TRBV6-6 and TRBJ2-7; no clear D gene. The CDR3 runs to 12 residues. Trimming removed 4 bases at V and 6 bases at J, with 10 bases between. From germline, CDR1 is MNHNY and CDR2 SVGAGI (reference sequence). Here the CDR3 DNA reads TGTGCCAGCAGTTGGGCGAGCTTCGAGCAGTACTTC. It translates to CASSWASFEQYF.

The chain has TRBV5-1 and TRBJ2-7, with 8 bases identical to TRBD2. Germline-derived CDR1 and CDR2 are SGHRS and YFSETQ. This CDR3 spans 15 amino acids. J gave up 1 base and V 3 bases, and 6 bases lay outside the gene matches. The CDR3 DNA reads TGCGCCAGCAGCTCGGGACTAGACTATTCCTACGAGCAGTACTTC. It specifies CASSSGLDYSYEQYF.

J is TRBJ1-4 and V is TRBV5-5; D might be TRBD1 (6 bases). CDR1 and CDR2 (germline): SGHKS, YYEKEE (reference sequence). Trimming removed 4 bases from V and 4 bases from J, with 14 bases in between. This CDR3 contains 15 residues. The CDR3 DNA is TGTGCCAGCAGCGGGGGCTGGGGGAGTAATGAAAAACTGTTTTTT. Translating it yields CASSGGWGSNEKLFF.

This chain uses TRBV2 with TRBJ2-5; 7 bases match TRBD2. CDR1 SNHLY and CDR2 FYNNEI come from the germline V gene. The CDR3 covers 15 residues. V lost 4 bases and J lost 5; bases outside the gene matches: 10. DNA for the CDR3: TGTGCCAGCAGTGTATCCGCGGGAGTGTCCGAGACCCAGTACTTC. The encoded protein is CASSVSAGVSETQYF.

Turning to this clone: One end of the junction does not line up with germline, which may come from a read error. The CDR3 region has the DNA TGTGCTAGCAGCTCTGACGGGGTCGGGGAGCAGTACTTC. It yields the protein CASSSDGVGEQYF. V and J are TRBV7-7 and TRBJ2-7; D might be TRBD2 (5 bases). The CDR3 has 13 residues. CDR1 and CDR2 (germline): SSHAT, FNYEAQ (reference sequence). Complete variable domain (other parts from reference TRBV7-7 and TRBJ2-7): GAGVSQSPRYKVTKRGQDVTLRCDPISSHATLYWYQQALGQGPEFLTYFNYEAQPDKSGLPSDRFSAERPEGSISTLTIQRTEQRDSAMYRCASSSDGVGEQYFGPGTRLTVT.

The chain carries TRBV7-4 and TRBJ2-4, with 8 nucleotides matching TRBD2. Germline V gives CDR1 SGHVT, CDR2 SQSDAQ. Trimming removed 1 base from V and 1 base from J; junction bases left unmatched: 24. This CDR3 contains 23 residues. The CDR3 sequence: CASSLERYCLAGIFGGAKNIQYF. The CDR3 DNA reads TGTGCCAGCAGCTTAGAGCGCTATTGCCTAGCGGGCATATTCGGAGGGGCCAAAAACATTCAGTACTTC.

This clone was recorded only once. V gene TRBV7-2 combines with J gene TRBJ2-7, with TRBD2 identical over 10 bases. Per the germline V gene, CDR1 is SGHTA and CDR2 is FQGNSA. V trimming: 4 bases; J trimming: 4 bases; junction bases outside the gene matches: 4. This CDR3 spans 14 amino acids. DNA for the CDR3: TGTGCCAGCAGCTCAGCGGGGGGGCCTTACGAGCAGTACTTC. This gives the protein CASSSAGGPYEQYF.

Turning to this clone: The sample carries other DNA sequences with the same CDR3. CDR3 in amino acids: CASSLAGLAGGQNIQYF. The CDR3 region has the DNA TGTGCCAGCAGCTTAGCCGGACTAGCGGGAGGCCAAAACATTCAGTACTTC. The chain employs TRBV7-2 and TRBJ2-4; 14 positions agree with TRBD2. Germline V gene sequence: CDR1 SGHTA, CDR2 FQGNSA. The junction had 3 bases not matched to a gene; V was cut back by 0 bases and J by 5 bases. The CDR3 has 17 amino acids.

The chain combines TRBV5-1 with TRBJ1-1; unclear D gene. CDR1 SGHRS and CDR2 YFSETQ come from the germline V gene. V dropped 4 bases and J dropped 0 bases, with 1 base sitting between them. This CDR3 is built from 11 residues. In DNA, the CDR3 is TGCGCCAGCAGCATGAACACTGAAGCTTTCTTT. It specifies CASSMNTEAFF.

The rearrangement uses TRBV11-2 and TRBJ2-7; D unresolved. Germline CDR1 SGHAT, CDR2 FQNNGV. Trimming removed 5 bases from V and 7 bases from J, with 15 bases in between. The length of the CDR3 is 13 residues. CDR3 sequence (DNA): TGTGCCAGCAGCCCCCCCACGACCGGGGAGCAGTACTTC. Its protein product is CASSPPTTGEQYF.

V usage is TRBV7-8 and J usage is TRBJ1-5; a possible D gene is TRBD1 (5 bases). This CDR3 comprises 13 residues. Germline V CDR1 and CDR2: SGHVS, FQNEAQ. Deletions cut 5 bases from V and 6 bases from J, with 11 bases between. The chain's CDR3 is CASSLRGSQPQHF. The CDR3 nucleotides are TGTGCCAGCAGCCTGAGGGGCAGTCAGCCCCAGCATTTT. Using reference TRBV7-8 and TRBJ1-5 for the parts outside the CDR3, the full variable domain is GAGVSQSPRYKVAKRGQDVALRCDPISGHVSLFWYQQALGQGPEFLTYFQNEAQLDKSGLPSDRFFAERPEGSVSTLKIQRTQQEDSAVYLCASSLRGSQPQHFGDGTRLSIL.

Written as DNA, the CDR3 is TGTGCCAGCAGCTCGGGTCTATCAATTTTGAATGAGCAGTTCTTC. Amino acid sequence: CASSSGLSILNEQFF. This chain connects TRBV6-5 to TRBJ2-1, with D unresolved. Germline assignment: CDR1 MNHEY and CDR2 SVGAGI. The length of the CDR3 is 15 residues. V was trimmed by 6 bases and J by 7 bases, leaving 19 bases between them.

As concerns this clone: This sample includes further DNA sequences coding for the same CDR3. The chain recombines TRBV18 with TRBJ1-1; D is possibly TRBD1 (6 bases). The length of the CDR3 is 14 residues. Between the trimmed V and J ends, which lost 1 base and 2 bases, there was a span of 8 bases. Germline V CDR1 and CDR2: KGHSH, LQKENI. CDR3 region: CASSPRTDNTEAFF. DNA of the CDR3: TGTGCCAGCTCACCACGGACAGACAACACTGAAGCTTTCTTT.

Remarks on this clone: Other DNA sequences in the sample encode the same CDR3. The gene calls are TRBV7-2 and TRBJ2-7; 7 nucleotides match TRBD2. The CDR3 is 14 residues long. CDR1 is SGHTA and CDR2 is FQGNSA in the germline V gene. V shed 5 bases, J shed 3 bases, and the junction held 7 bases outside the gene matches. In DNA, the CDR3 is TGTGCCAGCAGCCCGAGACTAGCCGGCTACGAGCAGTACTTC. Its translation is CASSPRLAGYEQYF.

V usage is TRBV5-1 and J usage is TRBJ2-7; TRBD2 is a possible D gene (5 bases). Germline CDR1 is SGHRS and CDR2 is YFSETQ. The CDR3 has 15 amino acids. Trimming pared 5 bases from V and 0 bases from J, leaving 15 bases between. CDR3 DNA: TGCGCCAGCAGTCTCCCGGGGTTGAACTCCTACGAGCAGTACTTC. Translation: CASSLPGLNSYEQYF.

The chain uses TRBV5-5 and TRBJ1-3; D is undetermined. Deletions cut 2 bases from V and 2 bases from J, with 8 bases between. This CDR3 has 14 amino acids. Germline V gene sequence: CDR1 SGHKS, CDR2 YYEKEE (reference sequence). Here the CDR3 DNA reads TGTGCCAGCAGCTTTCAACGGACTGGAAACACCATATATTTT. Its translation: CASSFQRTGNTIYF.

This rearrangement joins TRBV6-5 to TRBJ1-2; no firm D call. V was pared by 6 bases and J by 8 bases, with 16 bases between. CDR1 MNHEY and CDR2 SVGAGI come from the germline V gene. This CDR3 has 13 residues. The CDR3: CASSSSTPGGYTF. The CDR3 DNA reads as TGTGCCAGCAGCTCCTCAACCCCGGGGGGCTACACCTTC.

The genes are TRBV28 and TRBJ2-2; D gene unclear. CDR1 MDHEN and CDR2 SYDVKM come from the germline V gene. CDR3 length: 14 amino acids. V lost 4 bases and J lost 0, with 6 bases in between. The CDR3 DNA sequence: TGTGCCAGCAGTTCCAGAACGAACACCGGGGAGCTGTTTTTT. It translates to CASSSRTNTGELFF.

The chain is built from TRBV28 and TRBJ2-7, with 9 bases lining up with TRBD2. V dropped 1 base and J dropped 2; count of bases not matched to a gene: 3. CDR3 length equals 15 residues. Germline CDR1 reads MDHEN; CDR2 reads SYDVKM. CDR3 residues: CASSLYSGGTYEQYF. CDR3 coding DNA: TGTGCCAGCAGTTTATACAGCGGGGGGACCTACGAGCAGTACTTC.

The table lists this clone with a few counts. The chain has TRBV30 and TRBJ1-5; 7 nucleotides line up with TRBD1. The CDR3 loop spans 15 amino acids. Germline V gives CDR1 GTSNPN, CDR2 SVGIG (reference sequence). Trimming removed 0 bases from V and 2 bases from J; junction bases left unmatched: 4. The CDR3 region is CAWSVGGWGNQPQHF. In DNA, the CDR3 is TGTGCCTGGAGTGTAGGGGGCTGGGGCAATCAGCCCCAGCATTTT.

In the case of this clone: Other nucleotide sequences from this sample produce the same CDR3. The chain uses TRBV6-1 and TRBJ2-2; D uncertain. Trimming took off 10 bases at V and 9 bases at J, with 12 bases between the two ends. This CDR3 is built from 11 residues. Germline CDR1 MNHNS, CDR2 SASEGT. CDR3 residues: CATSPHRELFF. As DNA, the CDR3 is TGTGCCACCAGCCCCCACCGGGAGCTGTTTTTT.

The chain employs TRBV4-1 and TRBJ2-7; D might be TRBD1 or TRBD2, each matching 5 bases. Trimming left V 5 bases short and J 9 bases short, with 23 bases between. The germline CDR1 and CDR2 sequences are MGHRA and YSYEKL. This CDR3 is 15 amino acids long. The CDR3 spells CASSYSRDAPLGQYF. Written as DNA, the CDR3 is TGCGCCAGCAGCTACAGCAGGGACGCACCCCTGGGGCAGTACTTC.

CDR3 nucleotide sequence: TGCGCCAGCAGCTTGGTTCCGGGGACGGACACCGGGGAGCTGTTTTTT. This sequence encodes CASSLVPGTDTGELFF. The J gene is TRBJ2-2, the V gene TRBV5-1; D is perhaps TRBD1 or TRBD2 (5 bases each). Trimming cost V 0 bases and J 3 bases, with 12 bases left between them. Germline values: CDR1 SGHRS, CDR2 YFSETQ. CDR3 length: 16 amino acids.

This clone was observed a single time. The gene calls are TRBV28 and TRBJ1-2; D call uncertain. This CDR3 is built from 10 residues. Between the trimmed V and J ends, which lost 8 bases and 2 bases, there was a span of 3 bases. Per the germline V gene, CDR1 is MDHEN and CDR2 is SYDVKM. The CDR3 sequence is CASENYGYTF. Written as DNA, the CDR3 is TGTGCCAGCGAAAACTATGGCTACACCTTC.